The 7 T cell receptor beta chains reported below all come from one sample, sequenced in a study of T cells in localized non-small cell lung cancer. Sequencing was performed with immunoSEQ multiplex PCR; in TCRdb, only in-frame clones are kept and a portion is missing. The repertoire includes 20,000 to 25,000 clones, approximately 84% of them detected once, and 2% to 3% sits in the top ten. The material sequenced was peripheral blood, taken before any cancer treatment. The receptors were sampled from a man aged 40 to 75 with stage I lung adenocarcinoma.

V usage is TRBV28 and J usage is TRBJ2-1; 7 bases align to TRBD2. This CDR3 has 16 amino acids. CDR1 is MDHEN and CDR2 is SYDVKM in the germline V gene. Trimming at V came to 1 base and at J to 9 bases, leaving 12 bases not matched to a gene. DNA for the CDR3: TGTGCCAGCAGTTTATTAATTCGCGGGAGACGTGGTGAGCAGTTCTTC. Protein: CASSLLIRGRRGEQFF.

The chain couples TRBV7-8 to TRBJ2-1; a possible D gene is TRBD2 (5 bases). From germline, CDR1 is SGHVS and CDR2 FQNEAQ. CDR3 length: 17 amino acids. V was trimmed by 4 bases and J by 0 bases, leaving 16 bases between them. The CDR3 loop is CASSSQLGSSSYNEQFF. The CDR3 region has the DNA TGTGCCAGCAGCTCCCAACTTGGGAGCAGCTCCTACAATGAGCAGTTCTTC.

The chain uses TRBV9 and TRBJ2-5; 7 bases are a match to TRBD1. The CDR3 loop spans 14 amino acids. Trimming at V came to 1 base and at J to 4 bases, leaving 4 bases not matched to a gene. Germline values: CDR1 SGDLS, CDR2 YYNGEE. CDR3 in DNA: TGTGCCAGCAGCGTAAGTTACAGGGGAGAGACCCAGTACTTC. Translation: CASSVSYRGETQYF.

This clone appeared once. V usage is TRBV7-9 and J usage is TRBJ1-2; maybe TRBD1 (5 bases). The CDR3 length is 16 residues. V was shortened by 7 bases and J by 6 bases, with 24 bases between the two germline ends. CDR1 is SEHNR, CDR2 FQNEAQ, per germline (reference sequence). CDR3 loop: CASTPEGRDEKHGYTF. CDR3 bases: TGTGCCAGCACCCCCGAGGGGAGGGATGAGAAGCATGGCTACACCTTC.

V gene TRBV6-1 combines with J gene TRBJ1-5, with unresolved D. Trimming left V 5 bases short and J 3 bases short, with 11 bases between. The CDR3 runs to 14 residues. Germline-derived CDR1 and CDR2 are MNHNS and SASEGT. In DNA form, the CDR3 reads TGTGCCAGCAGTTTCCTAACAGACAATCAGCCCCAGCATTTT. Translated: CASSFLTDNQPQHF.

CDR3 loop: CASSYVQAIPEAFF. In DNA form, the CDR3 reads TGTGCCAGCAGCTATGTTCAGGCGATCCCCGAAGCTTTCTTT. J is TRBJ1-1 and V is TRBV7-8; unclear D gene. V lost 4 bases, J lost 8 bases, and 17 bases lay in between. CDR1 and CDR2 (germline): SGHVS, FQNEAQ. The CDR3 consists of 14 residues.

The gene calls are TRBV30 and TRBJ2-3, with D unclear. Germline V gene sequence: CDR1 GTSNPN, CDR2 SVGIG (reference sequence). Between the trimmed V and J ends, which lost 0 bases and 0 bases, there was a span of 4 bases. This CDR3 comprises 13 residues. CDR3 coding DNA: TGTGCCTGGAGTGTGGGCAGCACAGATACGCAGTATTTT. Its translation is CAWSVGSTDTQYF.